The 17 T cell receptor beta chains below were found in one sample sequenced in a study of beta chain features in type 1 diabetes. The study reverse transcribed the entire isolated RNA, so it sequenced expressed TCRB transcripts. TCRdb's table, derived via immunoSEQ multiplex PCR, lists solely in-frame clones and lacks some. Of approximately 18,000 clones listed, approximately 50% are singletons. Sequencing was carried out using stem cell memory CD4+ T cells from blood. These receptors were collected from a man aged 18 to 29 in good health.

This clone was observed a handful of times. This chain joins TRBV5-5 and TRBJ2-3, with unresolved D. Per germline, CDR1 SGHKS and CDR2 YYEKEE (reference sequence). The V and J ends lost 2 bases and 1 base respectively, with 5 bases between them. The CDR3 extends over 13 amino acids. CDR3 bases: TGTGCCAGCAGCTTTCAGGGCACAGATACGCAGTATTTT. Translating it yields CASSFQGTDTQYF.

This clone was counted between two and nine times. The chain has TRBV4-3 and TRBJ2-4; 11 nucleotides line up with TRBD2. CDR1 and CDR2 from the germline V gene are LGHNA and YSLEER. The CDR3 totals 17 residues. V lost 0 bases and J lost 8; bases outside the gene matches: 9. The CDR3 reads CASSQEIPLAGVHIQYF. The CDR3 DNA follows: TGCGCCAGCAGCCAAGAAATCCCACTAGCGGGAGTACACATTCAGTACTTC.

V gene TRBV15 combines with J gene TRBJ1-2; TRBD1 agrees at 8 bases. With 2 bases clipped from V and 8 bases from J, the junction kept 10 bases outside the gene matches. This CDR3 region has 15 residues. Looked up from germline, CDR1 is LNHNV and CDR2 is YYDKDF (reference sequence). The CDR3 loop is CATSRRTGSIEGYTF. The DNA for the CDR3 is TGTGCCACCAGCAGAAGGACAGGGTCAATTGAGGGCTACACCTTC.

The chain employs TRBV5-1 and TRBJ1-2, with D perhaps TRBD1 (6 bases). Germline V lookup: CDR1 SGHRS, CDR2 YFSETQ. V was pared by 4 bases and J by 2 bases, with 18 bases between. The CDR3 runs 16 residues. CDR3 region: CASSPGGAGPNYGYTF. Written as DNA, the CDR3 is TGCGCCAGCAGCCCCGGGGGGGCAGGTCCCAACTATGGCTACACCTTC.

This sequence joins TRBV6-5 and TRBJ1-6; D not resolved. This CDR3 is built from 16 residues. V was pared by 3 bases and J by 5 bases, with 14 bases between. CDR1 is MNHEY and CDR2 is SVGAGI in the germline V gene. CDR3 in amino acids: CASSYSVFRDNSPLHF. As DNA, the CDR3 is TGTGCCAGCAGTTATAGTGTTTTCCGGGATAATTCACCCCTCCACTTT.

This clone was detected a few times. The gene calls are TRBV7-9 and TRBJ1-6; D is possibly TRBD1 (6 bases). The germline V gene encodes CDR1 SEHNR and CDR2 FQNEAQ (reference sequence). The CDR3 has 15 amino acids. Between the trimmed V and J ends, which lost 5 bases and 14 bases, there was a span of 22 bases. The CDR3 here is CASSRLTGTFPSLHF. The CDR3 DNA reads as TGTGCCAGCAGCCGATTGACAGGCACCTTCCCGTCCCTCCACTTT.

This chain uses TRBV12-5 with TRBJ2-2; weak D call: TRBD1 (7 bases). V was trimmed by 1 base and J by 3 bases, leaving 15 bases between them. Germline V gives CDR1 LGHNT, CDR2 FRNRAP. This CDR3 has 17 amino acids. CDR3 in amino acids: CASGLARQGGDTGELFF. The CDR3 nucleotides are TGTGCTAGTGGTTTGGCCCGCCAGGGGGGTGACACCGGGGAGCTGTTTTTT.

Only a few counts were recorded for this clone. The chain couples TRBV18 to TRBJ2-5; D is possibly TRBD2 (6 bases). Germline lookup yields CDR1 KGHSH and CDR2 LQKENI. There are 15 residues in the CDR3. V was shortened by 0 bases and J by 5 bases, with 13 bases between the two germline ends. The CDR3 DNA follows: TGTGCCAGCTCACCACCGCTCGGGGGAGGCGAGACCCAGTACTTC. Residues: CASSPPLGGGETQYF.

This sequence joins TRBV7-3 and TRBJ2-1; the match to TRBD2 covers 7 bases. Germline V CDR1 and CDR2: SGHTA, FQGTGA. V was clipped by 5 bases and J by 7 bases; unmatched bases: 20. The CDR3 runs to 18 residues. In nucleotides, the CDR3 is TGTGCCAGCAGCCCCCTCGGGGTGTTTCGGGGACTACCAAATGAGCAGTTCTTC. Translated: CASSPLGVFRGLPNEQFF.

This rearrangement joins TRBV4-3 to TRBJ2-3; D not certain. Germline V gene lookup returns CDR1 LGHNA and CDR2 YSLEER. This CDR3 comprises 16 residues. Trimming took off 1 base at V and 2 bases at J, with 13 bases between the two ends. CDR3 bases: TGCGCCAGCAGCCAAGTACAGAACCTTTACACAGATACGCAGTATTTT. Encoded protein: CASSQVQNLYTDTQYF.

This CDR3 reads CASSSWWAGGQPQHF. CDR3 DNA: TGTGCCAGCAGCTCCTGGTGGGCAGGGGGGCAGCCCCAGCATTTT. This sequence joins TRBV7-2 and TRBJ1-5; 7 positions agree with TRBD1. The CDR3 is 15 residues long. J lost 7 bases, V lost 4 bases, and 10 bases had no gene match. The germline V gene has CDR1 SGHTA and CDR2 FQGNSA.

J is TRBJ1-3 and V is TRBV28; 9 bases map to TRBD1. Germline V CDR1 and CDR2: MDHEN, SYDVKM. The V and J ends lost 5 bases and 1 base, in that order; junction bases with no gene match: 6. This CDR3 is built from 16 residues. CDR3 sequence (DNA): TGTGCCAGCAGTGACCCGGGACAGGGTTCTGGAAACACCATATATTTT. Translating gives CASSDPGQGSGNTIYF.

The chain uses TRBV18 and TRBJ2-7; 9 bases agree with TRBD1. CDR1 and CDR2 from the germline V gene are KGHSH and LQKENI. The CDR3 totals 16 residues. The V segment lost 1 base and the J segment 10 bases; nucleotides outside the gene matches: 14. The CDR3 coding sequence is TGTGCCAGCTCACCACTATCTGGGACAGGGATCCCTACACAGTACTTC. Residues: CASSPLSGTGIPTQYF. The variable domain in full, with the rest retrieved from reference TRBV18 and TRBJ2-7, is NAGVMQNPRHLVRRRGQEARLRCSPMKGHSHVYWYRQLPEEGLKFMVYLQKENIIDESGMPKERFSAEFPKEGPSILRIQQVVRGDSAAYFCASSPLSGTGIPTQYFGPGTRLTVT.

This chain uses TRBV30 with TRBJ1-5; 10 positions agree with TRBD1. Germline CDR1 reads GTSNPN; CDR2 reads SVGIG (reference sequence). CDR3 length: 14 residues. Germline trimming cut 1 base from V and 6 bases from J; bases unmatched to any gene: 3. The CDR3 loop reads CAWSETGGVQPQHF. The CDR3 DNA reads TGTGCCTGGAGTGAGACAGGGGGCGTTCAGCCCCAGCATTTT. Full variable domain (outside the CDR3, taken from reference TRBV30 and TRBJ1-5): SQTIHQWPATLVQPVGSPLSLECTVEGTSNPNLYWYRQAAGRGLQLLFYSVGIGQISSEVPQNLSASRPQDRQFILSSKKLLLSDSGFYLCAWSETGGVQPQHFGDGTRLSIL.

The chain carries TRBV30 and TRBJ1-6, with D perhaps matching TRBD1 (6 bases). This CDR3 is built from 14 residues. The ends were cut back, 3 bases at V and 8 bases at J, with 14 bases in the middle. In germline, CDR1 is GTSNPN, CDR2 SVGIG (reference sequence). CDR3 nucleotide sequence: TGTGCCTGGAGCGTACAGGGTAGGGATTCACCCCTCCACTTT. This encodes CAWSVQGRDSPLHF. Combining the CDR3 with reference TRBV30 and TRBJ1-6 gives the whole variable domain SQTIHQWPATLVQPVGSPLSLECTVEGTSNPNLYWYRQAAGRGLQLLFYSVGIGQISSEVPQNLSASRPQDRQFILSSKKLLLSDSGFYLCAWSVQGRDSPLHFGNGTRLTVT.

The chain links TRBV28 to TRBJ1-4, with 7 bases lining up with TRBD1. Germline V gene sequence: CDR1 MDHEN, CDR2 SYDVKM. The CDR3 contains 11 residues. After removal of 11 bases from V and 8 bases from J, the junction contained 5 bases not matched to a gene. CDR3 loop: CAAQGLEKLFF. CDR3 nucleotide sequence: TGTGCCGCACAGGGGCTCGAAAAACTGTTTTTT.

The chain joins TRBV28 to TRBJ1-4, with 7 positions matching TRBD1. The CDR3 sequence is 14 residues long. Looked up from germline, CDR1 is MDHEN and CDR2 is SYDVKM. The trim removed 5 bases at V and 4 bases at J, leaving 4 bases unmatched. The CDR3 here is CASSLTGDNEKLFF. In nucleotides, the CDR3 is TGTGCCAGCAGTCTAACAGGGGATAATGAAAAACTGTTTTTT.